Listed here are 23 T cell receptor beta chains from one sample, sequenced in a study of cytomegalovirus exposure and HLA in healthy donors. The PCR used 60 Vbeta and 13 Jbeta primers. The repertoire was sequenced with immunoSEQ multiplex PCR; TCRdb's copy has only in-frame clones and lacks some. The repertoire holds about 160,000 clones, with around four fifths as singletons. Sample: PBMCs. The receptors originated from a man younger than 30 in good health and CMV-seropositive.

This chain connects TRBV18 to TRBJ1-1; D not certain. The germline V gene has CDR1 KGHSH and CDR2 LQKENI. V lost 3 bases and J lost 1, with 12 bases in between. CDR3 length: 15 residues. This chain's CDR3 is CASSPVVVRNTEAFF. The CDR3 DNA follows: TGTGCCAGCTCACCCGTGGTAGTGCGGAACACTGAAGCTTTCTTT.

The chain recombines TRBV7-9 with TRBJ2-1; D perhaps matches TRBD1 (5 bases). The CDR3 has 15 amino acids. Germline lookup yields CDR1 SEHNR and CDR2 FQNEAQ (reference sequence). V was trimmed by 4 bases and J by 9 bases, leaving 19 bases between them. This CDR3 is CASSYMVSRGTEQFF. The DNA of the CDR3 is TGTGCCAGCAGCTATATGGTCTCAAGGGGAACTGAGCAGTTCTTC.

In nucleotides, the CDR3 is TGTGCCAGCAGTTTTCAGCGGACGTCTGGAAACACCATATATTTT. Its translation: CASSFQRTSGNTIYF. The chain recombines TRBV28 with TRBJ1-3; D unresolved. Germline V gene lookup returns CDR1 MDHEN and CDR2 SYDVKM. Trimming removed 3 bases at V and 1 base at J, with 10 bases between. This CDR3 has 15 residues.

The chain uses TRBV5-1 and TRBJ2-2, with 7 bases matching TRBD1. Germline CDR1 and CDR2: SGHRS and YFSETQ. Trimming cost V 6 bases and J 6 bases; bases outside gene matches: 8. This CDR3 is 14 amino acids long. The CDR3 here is CASTPDREAGELFF. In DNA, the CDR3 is TGCGCCAGCACCCCCGACAGGGAAGCCGGGGAGCTGTTTTTT.

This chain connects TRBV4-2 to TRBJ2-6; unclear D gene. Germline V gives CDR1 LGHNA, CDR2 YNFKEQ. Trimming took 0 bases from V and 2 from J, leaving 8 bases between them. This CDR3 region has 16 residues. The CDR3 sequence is CASSQEGLTGANVLTF. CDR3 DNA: TGTGCCAGCAGCCAAGAGGGCCTGACTGGGGCCAACGTCCTGACTTTC.

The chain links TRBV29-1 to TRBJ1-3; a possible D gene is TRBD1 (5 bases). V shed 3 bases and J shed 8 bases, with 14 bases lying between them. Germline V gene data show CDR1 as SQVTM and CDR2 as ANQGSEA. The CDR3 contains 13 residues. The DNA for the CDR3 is TGCAGCGTTGAGCTTTCGGGGGGAGACACCATATATTTT. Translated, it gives CSVELSGGDTIYF. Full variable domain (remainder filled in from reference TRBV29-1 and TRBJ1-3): SAVISQKPSRDICQRGTSLTIQCQVDSQVTMMFWYRQQPGQSLTLIATANQGSEATYESGFVIDKFPISRPNLTFSTLTVSNMSPEDSSIYLCSVELSGGDTIYFGEGSWLTVV.

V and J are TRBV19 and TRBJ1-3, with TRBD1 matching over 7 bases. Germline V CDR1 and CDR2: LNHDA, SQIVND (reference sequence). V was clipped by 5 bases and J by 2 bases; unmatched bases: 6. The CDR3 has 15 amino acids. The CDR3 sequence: CASSPRTGPGNTIYF. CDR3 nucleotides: TGTGCCAGTAGTCCCCGGACAGGACCTGGAAACACCATATATTTT. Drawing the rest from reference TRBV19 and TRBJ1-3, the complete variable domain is DGGITQSPKYLFRKEGQNVTLSCEQNLNHDAMYWYRQDPGQGLRLIYYSQIVNDFQKGDIAEGYSVSREKKESFPLTVTSAQKNPTAFYLCASSPRTGPGNTIYFGEGSWLTVV.

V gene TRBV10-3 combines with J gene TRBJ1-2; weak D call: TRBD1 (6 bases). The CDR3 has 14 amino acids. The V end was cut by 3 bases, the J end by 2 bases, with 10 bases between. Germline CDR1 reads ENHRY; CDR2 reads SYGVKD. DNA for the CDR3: TGTGCCATCAGTGACCCCACAGGGAACTATGGCTACACCTTC. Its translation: CAISDPTGNYGYTF.

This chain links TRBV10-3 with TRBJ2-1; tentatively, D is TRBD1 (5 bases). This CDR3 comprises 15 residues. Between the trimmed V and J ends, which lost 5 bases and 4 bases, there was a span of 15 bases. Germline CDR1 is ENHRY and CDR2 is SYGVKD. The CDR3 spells CAISQVQVRYNEQFF. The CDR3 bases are TGTGCCATCAGTCAAGTACAGGTGCGGTACAATGAGCAGTTCTTC.

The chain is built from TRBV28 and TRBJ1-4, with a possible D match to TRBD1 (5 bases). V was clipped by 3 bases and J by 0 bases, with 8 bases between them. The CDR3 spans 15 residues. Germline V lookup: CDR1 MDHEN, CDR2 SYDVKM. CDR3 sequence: CASSFRVATNEKLFF. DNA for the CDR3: TGTGCCAGCAGTTTCAGGGTCGCAACTAATGAAAAACTGTTTTTT.

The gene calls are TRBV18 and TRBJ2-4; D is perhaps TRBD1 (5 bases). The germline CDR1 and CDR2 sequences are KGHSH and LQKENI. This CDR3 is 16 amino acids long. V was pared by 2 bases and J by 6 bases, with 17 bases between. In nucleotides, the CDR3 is TGTGCCAGCTCACCAGAGGCCTCAGTGGGGCCAAACATTCAGTACTTC. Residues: CASSPEASVGPNIQYF.

The CDR3 spells CASWTSRDTQYF. Written as DNA, the CDR3 is TGTGCCAGTTGGACTAGCCGAGATACGCAGTATTTT. The chain has TRBV7-9 and TRBJ2-3, with TRBD2 matching over 8 bases. The junction had 4 bases not matched to a gene; V was cut back by 9 bases and J by 5 bases. Germline V gene lookup returns CDR1 SEHNR and CDR2 FQNEAQ (reference sequence). The CDR3 consists of 12 residues.

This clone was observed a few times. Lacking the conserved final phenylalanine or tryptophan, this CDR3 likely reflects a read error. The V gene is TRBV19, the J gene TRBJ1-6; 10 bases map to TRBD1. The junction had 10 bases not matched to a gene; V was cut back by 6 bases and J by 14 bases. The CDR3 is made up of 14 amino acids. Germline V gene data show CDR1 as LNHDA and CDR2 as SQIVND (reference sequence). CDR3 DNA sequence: TGTGCCAGTAGCACGACAGGGGGCCTAGGGACCCTCCACCTT. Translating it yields CASSTTGGLGTLHL.

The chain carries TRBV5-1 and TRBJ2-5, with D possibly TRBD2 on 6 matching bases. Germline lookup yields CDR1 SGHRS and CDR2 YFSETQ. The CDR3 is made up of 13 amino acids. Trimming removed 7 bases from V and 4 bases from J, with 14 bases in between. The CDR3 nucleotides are TGCGCCAGCGGATGGAGGGTGGGAGAGACCCAGTACTTC. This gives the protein CASGWRVGETQYF.

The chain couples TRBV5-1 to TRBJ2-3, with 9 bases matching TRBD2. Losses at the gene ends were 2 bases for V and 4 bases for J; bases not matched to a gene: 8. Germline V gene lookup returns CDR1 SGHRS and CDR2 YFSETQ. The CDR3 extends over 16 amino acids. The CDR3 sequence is CASSFELAGISDTQYF. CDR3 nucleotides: TGCGCCAGCAGCTTCGAGCTAGCGGGAATTTCAGATACGCAGTATTTT. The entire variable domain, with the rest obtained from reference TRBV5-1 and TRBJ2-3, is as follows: KAGVTQTPRYLIKTRGQQVTLSCSPISGHRSVSWYQQTPGQGLQFLFEYFSETQRNKGNFPGRFSGRQFSNSRSEMNVSTLELGDSALYLCASSFELAGISDTQYFGPGTRLTVL.

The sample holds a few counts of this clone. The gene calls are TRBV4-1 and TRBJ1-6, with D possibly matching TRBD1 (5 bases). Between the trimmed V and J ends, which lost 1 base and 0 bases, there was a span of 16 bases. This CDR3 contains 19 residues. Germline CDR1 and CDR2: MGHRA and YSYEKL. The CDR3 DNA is TGCGCCAGCAGCCAAGCGCCGACAGAGCTATACTCCTATAATTCACCCCTCCACTTT. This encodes CASSQAPTELYSYNSPLHF.

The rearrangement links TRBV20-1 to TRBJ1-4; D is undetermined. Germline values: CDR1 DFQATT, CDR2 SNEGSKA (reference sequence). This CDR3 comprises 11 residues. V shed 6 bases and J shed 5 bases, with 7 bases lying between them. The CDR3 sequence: CSATRNEKLFF. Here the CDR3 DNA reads TGCAGTGCCACAAGAAATGAAAAACTGTTTTTT.

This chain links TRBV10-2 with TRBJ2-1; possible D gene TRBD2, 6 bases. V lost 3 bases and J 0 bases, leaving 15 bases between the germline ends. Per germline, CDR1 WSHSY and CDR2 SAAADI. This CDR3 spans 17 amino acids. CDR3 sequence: CASSDRSGQSSYNEQFF. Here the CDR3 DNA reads TGCGCCAGCAGTGACCGGAGCGGGCAAAGCTCCTACAATGAGCAGTTCTTC.

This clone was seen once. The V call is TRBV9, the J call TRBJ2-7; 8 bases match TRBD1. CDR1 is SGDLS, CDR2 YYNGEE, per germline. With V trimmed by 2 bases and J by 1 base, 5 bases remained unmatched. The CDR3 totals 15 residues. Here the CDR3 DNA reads TGTGCCAGCAGCGTCGGACAGGGACGATCCTACGAGCAGTACTTC. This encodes CASSVGQGRSYEQYF.

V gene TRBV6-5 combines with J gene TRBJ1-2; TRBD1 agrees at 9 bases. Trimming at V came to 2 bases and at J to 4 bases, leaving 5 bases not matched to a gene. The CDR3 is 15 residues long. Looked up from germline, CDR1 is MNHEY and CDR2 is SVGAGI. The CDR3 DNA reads TGTGCCAGCAGTTACCGGGACAGGGAGGGCTATGGCTACACCTTC. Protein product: CASSYRDREGYGYTF.

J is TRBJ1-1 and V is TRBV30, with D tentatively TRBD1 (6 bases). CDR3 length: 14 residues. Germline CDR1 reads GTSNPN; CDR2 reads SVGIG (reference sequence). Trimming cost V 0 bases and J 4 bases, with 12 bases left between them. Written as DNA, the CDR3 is TGTGCCTGGAGTGTAGCACAGGGAGTCACTGAAGCTTTCTTT. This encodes CAWSVAQGVTEAFF.

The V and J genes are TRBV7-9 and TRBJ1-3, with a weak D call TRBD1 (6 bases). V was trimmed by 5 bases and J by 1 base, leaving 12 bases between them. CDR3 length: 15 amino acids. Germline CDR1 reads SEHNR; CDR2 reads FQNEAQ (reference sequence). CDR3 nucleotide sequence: TGTGCCAGCAGCCCCTATACAGGGTCTGGAAACACCATATATTTT. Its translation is CASSPYTGSGNTIYF.

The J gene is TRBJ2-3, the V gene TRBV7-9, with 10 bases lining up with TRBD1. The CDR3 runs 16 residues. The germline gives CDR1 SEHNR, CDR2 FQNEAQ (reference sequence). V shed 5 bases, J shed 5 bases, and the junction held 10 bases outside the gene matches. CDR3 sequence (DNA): TGTGCCAGCAGCGATCTGACAGGGGGCGTCAGAGATACGCAGTATTTT. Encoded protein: CASSDLTGGVRDTQYF.